These 11 T cell receptor beta chains share one sample of origin, sequenced in a study of cytomegalovirus exposure and HLA in healthy donors. Generated by immunoSEQ multiplex PCR, the TCRdb table keeps only in-frame clones and is missing some. The repertoire holds fewer than 90,000 clones, with roughly 84% as singletons. The specimen was PBMCs. All receptors come from a woman aged 18-35 years in good health and CMV-seropositive.

A single count supports this clone. The V gene is TRBV19, the J gene TRBJ2-7, with TRBD2 identical over 11 bases. In germline, CDR1 is LNHDA, CDR2 SQIVND (reference sequence). Trimming at V came to 3 bases and at J to 0 bases, leaving 4 bases not matched to a gene. The CDR3 has 16 amino acids. This chain's CDR3 is CASSIGTSGHSYEQYF. In nucleotides, the CDR3 is TGTGCCAGTAGTATCGGGACTAGCGGCCACTCCTACGAGCAGTACTTC.

The chain combines TRBV18 with TRBJ2-5; 8 nucleotides align to TRBD1. The V gene end was trimmed by 4 bases and the J gene end by 2 bases; junction bases not matched to a gene: 3. The CDR3 is 14 residues long. The germline gives CDR1 KGHSH, CDR2 LQKENI. CDR3 in amino acids: CASSRDRRQETQYF. The CDR3 DNA follows: TGTGCCAGCTCACGGGACAGGAGGCAAGAGACCCAGTACTTC.

Only one count was recorded for this clone. V gene TRBV6-5 combines with J gene TRBJ2-5; no firm D call. V lost 6 bases and J 3 bases, leaving 17 bases between the germline ends. CDR1 and CDR2 (germline): MNHEY, SVGAGI. This CDR3 is 15 amino acids long. CDR3 sequence reads: CASSSQRLPKETQYF. The CDR3 nucleotides are TGTGCCAGCAGCTCTCAGAGGCTACCGAAAGAGACCCAGTACTTC.

This chain links TRBV4-3 with TRBJ2-1; D possibly corresponds to TRBD2 (6 bases). Trimming took 1 base from V and 9 from J, leaving 16 bases between them. Germline CDR1 LGHNA, CDR2 YSLEER. This CDR3 contains 15 residues. CDR3 region: CASSQVFSGETEQFF. The CDR3 DNA reads as TGCGCCAGCAGCCAAGTTTTCTCGGGGGAAACTGAGCAGTTCTTC.

The chain is built from TRBV15 and TRBJ2-5; TRBD1 might be the D (6 bases). The CDR3 covers 14 residues. Germline V gene data show CDR1 as LNHNV and CDR2 as YYDKDF (reference sequence). V lost 5 bases and J lost 0, with 10 bases in between. In DNA, the CDR3 is TGTGCCACCAGCTTCCGGGACAACCAAGAGACCCAGTACTTC. It encodes CATSFRDNQETQYF.

This sequence joins TRBV6-1 and TRBJ2-1; TRBD2 aligns across 8 bases. V lost 0 bases to trimming and J lost 11 bases; unmatched junction nucleotides: 9. This CDR3 region has 15 residues. CDR1 is MNHNS and CDR2 is SASEGT in the germline V gene. CDR3 coding DNA: TGTGCCAGCAGTGAAGCTGCGGGGGGCCCGCTTCAGCAGTTCTTC. Its protein product is CASSEAAGGPLQQFF.

The genes are TRBV7-9 and TRBJ2-3, with a possible D match to TRBD2 (6 bases). The germline gives CDR1 SEHNR, CDR2 FQNEAQ (reference sequence). The CDR3 extends over 14 amino acids. The V end lost 3 bases, the J end lost 8 bases, and 15 bases lay between the germline ends. CDR3 in DNA: TGTGCCAGCAGCTTTAGCGGTGTGGAGGGTACGCAGTATTTT. Translated, it gives CASSFSGVEGTQYF. The whole variable domain, remainder taken from reference TRBV7-9 and TRBJ2-3, is DTGVSQNPRHKITKRGQNVTFRCDPISEHNRLYWYRQTLGQGPEFLTYFQNEAQLEKSRLLSDRFSAERPKGSFSTLEIQRTEQGDSAMYLCASSFSGVEGTQYFGPGTRLTVL.

V gene TRBV2 combines with J gene TRBJ1-1; possibly TRBD1 for D (5 bases). Germline V lookup: CDR1 SNHLY, CDR2 FYNNEI. The V gene lost 6 bases and the J gene lost 0 bases, with 8 bases spanning the gap. This CDR3 has 13 residues. CDR3 loop: CASRPGLNTEAFF. In DNA, the CDR3 is TGTGCCAGCAGGCCAGGGCTGAACACTGAAGCTTTCTTT.

The chain links TRBV7-9 to TRBJ1-5; 11 positions agree with TRBD1. Trimming cost V 6 bases and J 0 bases; bases outside gene matches: 10. The length of the CDR3 is 18 residues. Germline V gene sequence: CDR1 SEHNR, CDR2 FQNEAQ (reference sequence). This chain's CDR3 is CASSPGTGGEFSNQPQHF. The CDR3 region has the DNA TGTGCCAGCAGTCCCGGGACAGGGGGGGAATTTAGCAATCAGCCCCAGCATTTT.

Here the CDR3 DNA reads TGTGCCAGCTCACCACCCGCGGGGGACTCCTACAATGAGCAGTTCTTC. Protein sequence: CASSPPAGDSYNEQFF. V gene TRBV18 combines with J gene TRBJ2-1; TRBD2 matches 7 bases. Germline loops: CDR1 KGHSH, CDR2 LQKENI. V was clipped by 0 bases and J by 0 bases; unmatched bases: 2. This CDR3 comprises 16 residues.

The J gene is TRBJ2-3, the V gene TRBV6-4, with D tentatively TRBD1 (5 bases). Germline V lookup: CDR1 MRHNA, CDR2 SNTAGT. CDR3 length: 16 residues. V was trimmed by 0 bases and J by 2 bases, leaving 12 bases between them. In DNA, the CDR3 is TGTGCCAGCAGTGACTCGATACAGGACGACACAGATACGCAGTATTTT. Its translation is CASSDSIQDDTDTQYF.